The T cell receptor beta chain described here comes from a study of shared clonotypes between healthy human individuals. The CDR3 runs 17 residues. The ends lost 4 bases at V and 7 bases at J; junction bases unmatched: 9. The germline V gene has CDR1 LGHNA and CDR2 YSLEER. The data were produced by immunoSEQ multiplex PCR, yet TCRdb's version contains in-frame clones alone and is incomplete. The sample yields about 1 million clones, about 74% seen once. The receptor comes from a man aged 18-30 years in good health. This sequence joins TRBV4-3 and TRBJ2-1; 14 nucleotides agree with TRBD2. The sequenced material came from memory CD4+ T cells sorted from blood. Subset specified: CD45RA-negative fraction. In DNA form, the CDR3 reads TGCGCCAGCAGCCGTTCCGGGACTAGCGGGAGAAGGAATGAGCAGTTCTTC. Translation gives CASSRSGTSGRRNEQFF.